A selection of T cell receptor beta chains follows, all from one sample in a study of neoadjuvant anti-PD-1 for oral cavity cancer. The method was immunoSEQ multiplex PCR; TCRdb's version includes in-frame clones alone and lacks a portion of them. The data show approximately 72,000 clones, 83% seen once. Sample: PBMCs, taken before nivolumab (anti-PD-1) treatment. The receptors derive from a person between 40 and 85 years old with oral cavity squamous cell carcinoma. Each CDR3 is given with its conserved first and last residue. Fields, in order: D gene, J gene, clone size, V gene, CDR3 DNA, CDR3 protein. The D gene is left open where the match is weak. The size entry is marked missing in some rows and otherwise reads once, few, many or a size class.

>-|TRBJ1-2|-|TRBV6-5
TGTGCCAGCAGTTACTCGATACTCAATAACTATGGCTACACCTTC
CASSYSILNNYGYTF
>-|TRBJ2-2|-|TRBV6-4
TGTGCCAGCAGTAGGGAGAGCACCGGGGAGCTGTTTTTT
CASSRESTGELFF
>-|TRBJ2-7|-|TRBV15
TGTGCCACCAGCAGAGCAGGGCAGGGAGTTTTGGTGCAGTACTTC
CATSRAGQGVLVQYF
>TRBD2|TRBJ2-7|-|TRBV27
TGTGCCAGCAGTTTATCGATGGGTCTAGCGGGAGTCCGGAGGGACGAGCAGTACTTC
CASSLSMGLAGVRRDEQYF
>-|TRBJ1-1|few|TRBV10-1
TGCGCCAGCAGTGAATTCGGGGGCCACACTGAAGCTTTCTTT
CASSEFGGHTEAFF
>-|TRBJ2-3|-|TRBV5-1
TGCGCCAGCAGCCTGATGGCTTCGGGGCCGGAAGATACGCAGTATTTT
CASSLMASGPEDTQYF
>-|TRBJ1-2|-|TRBV6-5
TGTGCCAGCAGTTACTCGACGGGTAGGCTTGGCTACACCTTC
CASSYSTGRLGYTF
>TRBD1|TRBJ1-4|-|TRBV7-2
TGTGCCAGCAGCCAAGCGAGGCAGGGGGGGGAAAAACTGTTTTTT
CASSQARQGGEKLFF
>-|TRBJ2-3|-|TRBV7-3
TGTGCCAGCAGCTTAGGGGGGCCTGTCACAGATACGCAGTATTTT
CASSLGGPVTDTQYF
>-|TRBJ2-5|-|TRBV4-1
TGCGCCAGCAGCCAAGATGAGGCACGCCGCGGGGCCCAGTACTTC
CASSQDEARRGAQYF
>-|TRBJ2-6|-|TRBV4-2
TGTGCCAGCAGCCAAGAGGTAGTAGCTGGGGCCAACGTCCTGACTTTC
CASSQEVVAGANVLTF
>-|TRBJ2-7|-|TRBV6-6
TGTGCCAGCAGCCCTCAATTCGAGCAGTACTTC
CASSPQFEQYF
>-|TRBJ1-5|-|TRBV30
TGTGCCTGGAGTGGGGCGGGGGGGCATCTCAATCAGCCCCAGCATTTT
CAWSGAGGHLNQPQHF
>TRBD2|TRBJ2-5|-|TRBV19
TGTGCCAGTAGTACACTAGCGGCCGGGGGGGAGACCCAGTACTTC
CASSTLAAGGETQYF
>-|TRBJ1-1|-|TRBV15
TGTGCCACCAGCCTAGAACGGGTAGGCACTGAAGCTTTCTTT
CATSLERVGTEAFF
>-|TRBJ2-3|-|TRBV5-4
TGTGCCAGCAGCTTGAACAGGGCTTCAGATACGCAGTATTTT
CASSLNRASDTQYF
>-|TRBJ2-1|-|TRBV27
TGTGCCAGCAGCGGGAGCTCCTACAATGAGCAGTTCTTC
CASSGSSYNEQFF
>-|TRBJ1-2|-|TRBV6-6
TGTGCCAGCAGTTACGCCTCCGGACGGGCCTATGGTGGCTACACCTTC
CASSYASGRAYGGYTF
>TRBD1|TRBJ1-3|-|TRBV9
TGTGCCAGCAGCTTATCGGGACAGGGAAACACCATATATTTT
CASSLSGQGNTIYF
>-|TRBJ1-5|-|TRBV5-6
TGTGCCAGCAGCTTGGGACAGGCCAATCAGCCCCAGCATTTT
CASSLGQANQPQHF
>-|TRBJ1-5|-|TRBV4-1
TGCGCCAGCAGCCAAGGGGACTATAGCAATCAGCCCCAGCATTTT
CASSQGDYSNQPQHF
>-|TRBJ1-1|few|TRBV2
TGTGCCAGCAGGGTTTCAGGGAGGAGAACCAACACTGAAGCTTTCTTT
CASRVSGRRTNTEAFF
>TRBD1|TRBJ1-5|once|TRBV5-1
TGCGCCAGCAGCTTGGCGGGACAGCCAGATCAGCCCCAGCATTTT
CASSLAGQPDQPQHF
>TRBD1|TRBJ2-3|few|TRBV30
TGTGCCTGGAGTGCCGGGACAGGGAATGCGGATACGCAGTATTTT
CAWSAGTGNADTQYF
>TRBD2|TRBJ2-3|-|TRBV6-4
TGTGCCAGCAGTGAGCGGGAGCACACAGATACGCAGTATTTT
CASSEREHTDTQYF
>-|TRBJ1-1|-|TRBV14
TGTGCCAGCAGTCCAACAGCGAACACTGAAGCTTTCTTT
CASSPTANTEAFF
>-|TRBJ2-5|-|TRBV15
TGTGCCACCAGCAGAGATGTGTCCCAGGGCCAAGAGACCCAGTACTTC
CATSRDVSQGQETQYF
>TRBD1|TRBJ1-3|-|TRBV27
TGTGCCAGCAGTGAACTCGGACAGGGGACAAACACCATATATTTT
CASSELGQGTNTIYF
>TRBD1|TRBJ1-5|-|TRBV27
TGTGCCAGCAGTCAGACAGGGCAGCCCCAGCATTTT
CASSQTGQPQHF
>-|TRBJ1-1|once|TRBV9
TGTGCCAGCAGCGAGTCGGACACTGAAGCTTTCTTT
CASSESDTEAFF
>TRBD2|TRBJ2-1|once|TRBV30
TGTGCCTGGAGTTCTAGCGGGGTTTACAATGAGCAGTTCTTC
CAWSSSGVYNEQFF
>TRBD2|TRBJ2-3|-|TRBV10-3
TGTGCCATCAGTGACCAGACTAGCGGGGGGGTCACAGATACGCAGTATTTT
CAISDQTSGGVTDTQYF
>-|TRBJ1-1|few|TRBV7-9
TGTGCCAGCAGCTTCTGGGACCGCCCGAACACTGAAGCTTTCTTT
CASSFWDRPNTEAFF
>-|TRBJ2-2|-|TRBV11-2
TGTGCCAGCAGCCCGCCCGGTACCGGGGAGCTGTTTTTT
CASSPPGTGELFF
>-|TRBJ2-5|-|TRBV5-1
TGCGCCAGCAGCGCCCGGACACATCAAGAGACCCAGTACTTC
CASSARTHQETQYF